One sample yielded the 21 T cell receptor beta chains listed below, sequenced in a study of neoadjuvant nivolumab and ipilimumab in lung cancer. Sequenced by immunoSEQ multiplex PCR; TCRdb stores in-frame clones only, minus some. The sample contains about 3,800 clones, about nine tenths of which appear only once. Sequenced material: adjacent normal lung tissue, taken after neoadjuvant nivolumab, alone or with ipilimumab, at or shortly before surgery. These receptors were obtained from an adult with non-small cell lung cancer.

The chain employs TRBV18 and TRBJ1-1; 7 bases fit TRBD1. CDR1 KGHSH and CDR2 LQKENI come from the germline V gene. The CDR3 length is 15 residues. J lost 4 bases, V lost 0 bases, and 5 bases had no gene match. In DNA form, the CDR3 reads TGTGCCAGCTCACCACCTACAGGGGAGGCCACTGAAGCTTTCTTT. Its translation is CASSPPTGEATEAFF.

Written as DNA, the CDR3 is TGTGCCAGCAGTTTGAATGTGGGCCCGGGGGCCGGGGAGCTGTTTTTT. Translated, it gives CASSLNVGPGAGELFF. The chain carries TRBV27 and TRBJ2-2, with D tentatively TRBD2 (6 bases). Deletions cut 3 bases from V and 6 bases from J, with 17 bases between. The CDR3 is 16 residues long. From germline, CDR1 is MNHEY and CDR2 SMNVEV (reference sequence).

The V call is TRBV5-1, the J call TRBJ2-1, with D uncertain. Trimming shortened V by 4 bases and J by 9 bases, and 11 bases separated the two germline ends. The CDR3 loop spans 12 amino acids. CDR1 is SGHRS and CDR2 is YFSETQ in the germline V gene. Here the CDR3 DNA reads TGCGCCAGCAGCGACTCTAGTACTGAGCAGTTCTTC. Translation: CASSDSSTEQFF.

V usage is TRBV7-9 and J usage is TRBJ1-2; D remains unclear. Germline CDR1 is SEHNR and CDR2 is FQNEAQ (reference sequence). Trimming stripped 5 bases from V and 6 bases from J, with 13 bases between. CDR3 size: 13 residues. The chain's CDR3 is CASSPPGFDGYTF. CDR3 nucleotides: TGTGCCAGCAGCCCCCCTGGTTTCGATGGCTACACCTTC.

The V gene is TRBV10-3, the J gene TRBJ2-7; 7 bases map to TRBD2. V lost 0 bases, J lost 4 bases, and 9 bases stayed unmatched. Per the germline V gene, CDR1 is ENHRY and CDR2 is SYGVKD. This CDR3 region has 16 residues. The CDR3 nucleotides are TGTGCCATCAGTGAGTCCAGACTAGCTGCCGTTTACGAGCAGTACTTC. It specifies CAISESRLAAVYEQYF.

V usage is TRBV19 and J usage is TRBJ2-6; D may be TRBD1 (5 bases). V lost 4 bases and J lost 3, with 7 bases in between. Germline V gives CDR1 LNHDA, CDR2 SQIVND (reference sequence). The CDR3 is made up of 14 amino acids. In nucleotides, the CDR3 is TGTGCCAGTAGTACAGGGTTTGGGGCCAACGTCCTGACTTTC. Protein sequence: CASSTGFGANVLTF.

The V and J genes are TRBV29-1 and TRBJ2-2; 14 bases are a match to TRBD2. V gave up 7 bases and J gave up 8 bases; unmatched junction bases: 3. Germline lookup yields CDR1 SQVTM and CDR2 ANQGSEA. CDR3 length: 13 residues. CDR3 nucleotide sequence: TGCAGCGGGGGACTAGCGGGAGCTGGGGAGCTGTTTTTT. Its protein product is CSGGLAGAGELFF.

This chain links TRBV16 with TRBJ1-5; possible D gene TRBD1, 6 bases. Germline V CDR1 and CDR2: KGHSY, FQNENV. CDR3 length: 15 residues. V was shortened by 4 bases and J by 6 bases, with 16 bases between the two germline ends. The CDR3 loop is CASSRQGSLGQPQHF. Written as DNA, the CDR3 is TGTGCCAGCAGCCGTCAGGGGTCACTGGGTCAGCCCCAGCATTTT.

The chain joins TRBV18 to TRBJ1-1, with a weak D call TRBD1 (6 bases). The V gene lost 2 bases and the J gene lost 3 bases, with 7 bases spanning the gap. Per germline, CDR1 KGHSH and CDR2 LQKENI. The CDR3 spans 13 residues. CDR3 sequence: CASSPRGDTEAFF. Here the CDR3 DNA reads TGTGCCAGCTCACCAAGGGGGGACACTGAAGCTTTCTTT.

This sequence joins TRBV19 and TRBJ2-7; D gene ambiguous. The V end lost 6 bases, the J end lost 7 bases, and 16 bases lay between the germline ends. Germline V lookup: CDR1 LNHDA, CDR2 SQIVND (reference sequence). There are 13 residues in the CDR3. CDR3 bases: TGTGCCAGTAGCCGTTCTGTGAGGTTTGAGCAGTACTTC. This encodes CASSRSVRFEQYF.

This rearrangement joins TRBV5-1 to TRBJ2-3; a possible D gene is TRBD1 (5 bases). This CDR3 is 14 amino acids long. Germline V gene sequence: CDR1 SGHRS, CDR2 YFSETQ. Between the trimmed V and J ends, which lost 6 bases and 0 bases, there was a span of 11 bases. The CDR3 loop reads CASTPGLSTDTQYF. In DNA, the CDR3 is TGCGCCAGCACCCCAGGGCTGAGCACAGATACGCAGTATTTT.

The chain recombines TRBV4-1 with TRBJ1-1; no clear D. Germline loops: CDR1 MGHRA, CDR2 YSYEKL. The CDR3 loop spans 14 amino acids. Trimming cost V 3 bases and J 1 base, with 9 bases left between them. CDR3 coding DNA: TGCGCCAGCAGCCAGTCCCCAGGGAACACTGAAGCTTTCTTT. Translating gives CASSQSPGNTEAFF.

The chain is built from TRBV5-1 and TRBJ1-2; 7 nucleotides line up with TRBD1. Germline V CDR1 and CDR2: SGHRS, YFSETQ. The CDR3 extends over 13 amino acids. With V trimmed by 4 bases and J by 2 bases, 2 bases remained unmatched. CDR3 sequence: CASSQTGNYGYTF. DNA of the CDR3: TGCGCCAGCAGCCAGACAGGGAACTATGGCTACACCTTC.

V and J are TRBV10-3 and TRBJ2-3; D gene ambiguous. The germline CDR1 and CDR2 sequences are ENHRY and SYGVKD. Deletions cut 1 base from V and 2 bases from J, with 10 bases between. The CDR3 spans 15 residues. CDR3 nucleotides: TGTGCCATCAGTGAGTACCGCGAAACCACAGATACGCAGTATTTT. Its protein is CAISEYRETTDTQYF.

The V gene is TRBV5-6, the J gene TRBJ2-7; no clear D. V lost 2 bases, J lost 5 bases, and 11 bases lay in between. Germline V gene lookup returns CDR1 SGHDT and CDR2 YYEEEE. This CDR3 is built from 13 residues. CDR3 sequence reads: CASSLRHWDEQYF. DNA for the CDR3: TGTGCCAGCAGCTTAAGACATTGGGACGAGCAGTACTTC.

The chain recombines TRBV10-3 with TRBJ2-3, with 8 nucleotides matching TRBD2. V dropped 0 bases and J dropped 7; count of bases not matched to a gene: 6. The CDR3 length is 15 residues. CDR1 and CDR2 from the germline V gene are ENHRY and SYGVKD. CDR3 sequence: CAISESSGSSNTQYF. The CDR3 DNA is TGTGCCATCAGTGAGTCAAGCGGGAGTTCAAATACGCAGTATTTT.

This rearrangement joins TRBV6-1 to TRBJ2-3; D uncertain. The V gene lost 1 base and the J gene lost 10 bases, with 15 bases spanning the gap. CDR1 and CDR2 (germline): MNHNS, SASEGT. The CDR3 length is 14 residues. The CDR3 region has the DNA TGTGCCAGCAGTGAAGTGACCAAACTGGGGTCGCAGTATTTT. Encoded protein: CASSEVTKLGSQYF.

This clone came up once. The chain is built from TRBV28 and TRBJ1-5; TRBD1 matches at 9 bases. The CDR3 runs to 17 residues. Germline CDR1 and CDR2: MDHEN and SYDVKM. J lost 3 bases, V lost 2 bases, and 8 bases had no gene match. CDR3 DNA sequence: TGTGCCAGCAGTTTACAAGGACAGGGGCATCACAATCAGCCCCAGCATTTT. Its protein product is CASSLQGQGHHNQPQHF.

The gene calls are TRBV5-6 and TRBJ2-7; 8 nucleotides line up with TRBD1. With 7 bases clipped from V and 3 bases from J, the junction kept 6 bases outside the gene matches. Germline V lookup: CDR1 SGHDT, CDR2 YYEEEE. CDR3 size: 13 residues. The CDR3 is CASSQGAFYEQYF. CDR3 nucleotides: TGTGCCAGCTCTCAGGGGGCGTTCTACGAGCAGTACTTC. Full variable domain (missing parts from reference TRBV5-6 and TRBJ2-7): DAGVTQSPTHLIKTRGQQVTLRCSPKSGHDTVSWYQQALGQGPQFIFQYYEEEERQRGNFPDRFSGHQFPNYSSELNVNALLLGDSALYLCASSQGAFYEQYFGPGTRLTVT.

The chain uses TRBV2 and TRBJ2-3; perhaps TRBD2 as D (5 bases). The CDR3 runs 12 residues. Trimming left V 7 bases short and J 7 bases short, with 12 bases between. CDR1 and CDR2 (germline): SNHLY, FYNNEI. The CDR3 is CASKEGGHTQYF. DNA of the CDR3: TGTGCCAGCAAAGAGGGCGGCCATACGCAGTATTTT.

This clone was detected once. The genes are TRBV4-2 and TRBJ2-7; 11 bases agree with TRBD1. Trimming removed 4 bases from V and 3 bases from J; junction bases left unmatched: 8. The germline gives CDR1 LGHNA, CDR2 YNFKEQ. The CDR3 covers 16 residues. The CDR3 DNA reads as TGTGCCAGCAGCCTTGACTCCGGGACAGGGGGCTACGAGCAGTACTTC. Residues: CASSLDSGTGGYEQYF.